These 26 T cell receptor beta chains were all obtained from the same sample, sequenced in a study of response to subunit inactivated influenza vaccine (dated by TCRdb to the late 2010s). To prepare the library, RT-PCR was applied. Instrument on record: Illumina HiSeq 2500. The raw public data were reprocessed by TCRdb itself: fastp quality trimming at Q25, MiXCR clonotype calling, in-frame beta chains only. Rows with one shared CDR3 protein collapse into an entry with the most common genes and DNA. This sample is represented by a few hundred thousand distinct CDR3 sequences; 21% of them were singletons. Around 9.6% of the sample is taken by the ten largest. Sample: PBMCs from blood, taken less than 22 months after vaccination. The receptors were gathered from a man between 50 and 70 years old who received an inactivated influenza vaccine. Donor details come from another sample of the same person, matched by shared clones.

The sample holds a few counts of this clonotype. V gene TRBV20-1 combines with J gene TRBJ2-7; a possible D gene is TRBD2 (7 bases). The germline V gene encodes CDR1 DFQATT and CDR2 SNEGSKA (reference sequence). The germline V and J ends were trimmed by 3 bases and 6 bases, with 15 bases remaining between them. The CDR3 contains 13 residues. The CDR3 DNA sequence: TGCAGTGCTAGGTTCGCGGGGGCTGTCGAGCAGTACTTC. This gives the protein CSARFAGAVEQYF.

This clonotype occurred a few times. V is TRBV10-3 and J is TRBJ1-1; D gene uncertain. This CDR3 has 14 amino acids. V gave up 6 bases and J gave up 1 base, with 12 bases separating them. The germline V gene encodes CDR1 ENHRY and CDR2 SYGVKD. CDR3 bases: TGTGCCATCAGGGTCGACGGAAGGAACACTGAAGCTTTCTTT. It specifies CAIRVDGRNTEAFF.

The chain carries TRBV10-3 and TRBJ2-7; D ambiguous. Germline V lookup: CDR1 ENHRY, CDR2 SYGVKD. The CDR3 is made up of 11 amino acids. V dropped 11 bases and J dropped 6 bases, with 14 bases sitting between them. CDR3 in DNA: TGTGCCGCGCAGAGTGAAACCGAGCAGTACTTC. It encodes CAAQSETEQYF.

Note on this clonotype: A single base separates this from a much larger clone, so it may be a read error. This chain links TRBV6-6 with TRBJ1-1, with D hard to call. The CDR3 length is 13 residues. The germline CDR1 and CDR2 sequences are MNHNY and SVGAGI (reference sequence). Trimming stripped 6 bases from V and 1 base from J, with 9 bases between. CDR3 sequence (DNA): TGTGCCAGCAGCCAAAGACAGAACACTGAAGCTTTCTTT. Protein: CASSQRQNTEAFF.

This clonotype was seen only a few times. The V call is TRBV12-3 or TRBV12-4, the J call TRBJ1-5; D is uncertain. V lost 3 bases, J lost 7 bases, and 13 bases lay in between. The CDR3 is 14 residues long. The CDR3, as DNA: TGTGCCAGCAGTTTCGGTAGTACGGGGCAGCCCCAGCATTTT. This translates into CASSFGSTGQPQHF.

This clonotype was seen only a few times. The CDR3 is CGTSGYGYTF. In DNA, the CDR3 is TGCGGGACGAGTGGCTATGGCTACACCTTC. The chain employs TRBV29-1 and TRBJ1-2, with D perhaps matching TRBD1 (5 bases). This CDR3 region has 10 residues. Germline CDR1 reads SQVTM; CDR2 reads ANQGSEA.

The chain carries TRBV12-3 or TRBV12-4 and TRBJ2-5, with TRBD2 matching over 10 bases. With 5 bases clipped from V and 0 bases from J, the junction kept 12 bases outside the gene matches. The CDR3 covers 18 residues. The CDR3 nucleotides read TGTGCCAGCAGTCGGTCTAGCGGGGGCCGTATTTACCAAGAGACCCAGTACTTC. As protein: CASSRSSGGRIYQETQYF.

This clonotype was seen more than once but under ten times. J is TRBJ1-5 and V is TRBV12-3 or TRBV12-4; the D is unclear. The germline V and J ends were trimmed by 4 bases and 1 base, with 8 bases remaining between them. The CDR3 contains 14 residues. CDR3 sequence reads: CASSSSLSNQPQHF. DNA of the CDR3: TGTGCCAGCAGTTCCAGCCTAAGCAATCAGCCCCAGCATTTT.

Only a few counts were recorded for this clonotype. The gene calls are TRBV7-9 and TRBJ1-4; D unclear. With 3 bases removed from V and 2 bases from J, the gap between germline ends came to 7 bases. Germline CDR1 SEHNR, CDR2 FQNEAQ (reference sequence). CDR3 length: 14 amino acids. The CDR3 DNA reads TGTGCCAGCAGCTTTTCGGGGACTAATGAAAAACTGTTTTTT. Translated, it gives CASSFSGTNEKLFF.

This clonotype was counted a few times. V gene TRBV19 combines with J gene TRBJ1-1, with unresolved D. Germline loops: CDR1 LNHDA, CDR2 SQIVND (reference sequence). The CDR3 consists of 14 residues. Between the trimmed V and J ends, which lost 2 bases and 0 bases, there was a span of 7 bases. This CDR3 reads CASSISVMNTEAFF. In DNA, the CDR3 is TGTGCCAGTAGTATATCAGTCATGAACACTGAAGCTTTCTTT.

The genes are TRBV20-1 and TRBJ2-1; D is unclear. Trimming cost V 3 bases and J 2 bases, with 8 bases left between them. CDR1 and CDR2 from the germline V gene are DFQATT and SNEGSKA (reference sequence). The CDR3 is made up of 13 amino acids. The CDR3 coding sequence is TGCAGTGCTAGCAGTTGGACCTACAATGAGCAGTTCTTC. This gives the protein CSASSWTYNEQFF.

V usage is TRBV20-1 and J usage is TRBJ2-3; TRBD2 might be the D (7 bases). V dropped 3 bases and J dropped 5 bases, with 12 bases sitting between them. Looked up from germline, CDR1 is DFQATT and CDR2 is SNEGSKA (reference sequence). The CDR3 spans 13 residues. The DNA of the CDR3 is TGCAGTGCTAGGGACGGGGGGCGAGATACGCAGTATTTT. The encoded protein is CSARDGGRDTQYF.

This clonotype showed up just a few times. The chain recombines TRBV6-5 with TRBJ1-2; D gene unclear. There are 13 residues in the CDR3. CDR1 and CDR2 (germline): MNHEY, SVGAGI. V lost 4 bases and J lost 3, with 9 bases in between. The CDR3 DNA is TGTGCCAGCAGTTTAGACCAGGACTATGGCTACACCTTC. Its translation is CASSLDQDYGYTF.

J is TRBJ1-5 and V is TRBV6-1, with D perhaps matching TRBD1 (5 bases). This CDR3 contains 14 residues. With 5 bases removed from V and 3 bases from J, the gap between germline ends came to 11 bases. Germline values: CDR1 MNHNS, CDR2 SASEGT. The CDR3 loop reads CASSRAGFNQPQHF. CDR3 coding DNA: TGTGCCAGCAGTCGGGCAGGGTTCAATCAGCCCCAGCATTTT.

This clonotype was found a few times. DNA for the CDR3: TGCAGTGCTAGAGCGGGACCGCGGGTGACTGAAGCTTTCTTT. Amino acid sequence: CSARAGPRVTEAFF. The chain carries TRBV20-1 and TRBJ1-1; TRBD1 is a possible D gene (5 bases). Germline CDR1 DFQATT, CDR2 SNEGSKA (reference sequence). V dropped 1 base and J dropped 5 bases, with 14 bases sitting between them. The CDR3 totals 14 residues.

The CDR3 loop is CASSPPPGTGNPPLHF. CDR3 coding DNA: TGCGCCAGCAGCCCACCTCCCGGGACAGGAAATCCACCCCTCCACTTT. The chain has TRBV4-3 and TRBJ1-6; 8 bases are shared with TRBD1. The V gene end was trimmed by 4 bases and the J gene end by 11 bases; junction bases not matched to a gene: 13. The germline V gene has CDR1 LGHNA and CDR2 YSLEER. The CDR3 spans 16 residues.

At least ten counts were recorded for this clonotype. This chain uses TRBV6-1 with TRBJ1-4, with D uncertain. CDR3 length equals 14 residues. Germline-derived CDR1 and CDR2 are MNHNS and SASEGT. V shed 9 bases and J shed 8 bases, with 19 bases lying between them. The CDR3 DNA is TGTGCCAGTGACCGACCCGCCTTCCCCGAAAAACTGTTTTTT. This sequence encodes CASDRPAFPEKLFF.

A few counts support this clonotype. V and J are TRBV4-1 and TRBJ1-5; TRBD1 is a possible D gene (6 bases). The CDR3 extends over 15 amino acids. V lost 3 bases, J lost 4 bases, and 13 bases lay in between. Germline V CDR1 and CDR2: MGHRA, YSYEKL. The CDR3 is CASSQQTGSNQPQHF. CDR3 nucleotide sequence: TGCGCCAGCAGCCAGCAGACAGGATCTAATCAGCCCCAGCATTTT.

This clonotype was detected only a few times. The chain recombines TRBV10-3 with TRBJ2-5, with D possibly TRBD1 on 6 matching bases. The CDR3 is made up of 15 amino acids. Germline CDR1 is ENHRY and CDR2 is SYGVKD. V lost 6 bases to trimming and J lost 1 base, with 15 bases between them. Here the CDR3 DNA reads TGTGCCATCAGCGAGGTGGGGGCTAGCCAAGAGACCCAGTACTTC. Amino acids: CAISEVGASQETQYF.

The chain employs TRBV30 and TRBJ1-6; D uncertain. CDR3 size: 14 residues. Germline loops: CDR1 GTSNPN, CDR2 SVGIG (reference sequence). The germline V and J ends were trimmed by 3 bases and 5 bases, with 11 bases remaining between them. The CDR3 loop reads CAWRTYINNSPLHF. The CDR3, as DNA: TGTGCCTGGAGAACTTATATAAATAATTCACCCCTCCACTTT.

The genes are TRBV7-9 and TRBJ1-1; D is ambiguous. This CDR3 region has 13 residues. From germline, CDR1 is SEHNR and CDR2 FQNEAQ (reference sequence). The V gene lost 6 bases and the J gene lost 1 base, with 9 bases spanning the gap. The CDR3 DNA reads TGTGCCAGCAGGCCGATAGAGAACACTGAAGCTTTCTTT. This sequence encodes CASRPIENTEAFF.

The rearrangement joins TRBV20-1 to TRBJ2-1; no clear D gene. The ends were cut back, 2 bases at V and 6 bases at J, with 14 bases in the middle. Germline CDR1 is DFQATT and CDR2 is SNEGSKA (reference sequence). The CDR3 is 14 amino acids. This CDR3 is CSARLARRGNEQFF. The CDR3 DNA follows: TGCAGTGCTAGATTGGCCCGCCGCGGCAATGAGCAGTTCTTC.

This clonotype was found many times. This chain joins TRBV27 and TRBJ1-2; weak D call: TRBD1 (6 bases). Germline V gives CDR1 MNHEY, CDR2 SMNVEV (reference sequence). The CDR3 is 15 residues long. V was pared by 6 bases and J by 1 base, with 15 bases between. CDR3 nucleotides: TGTGCCAGCAGCCAACAGGGCCCTATTAACTATGGCTACACCTTC. Translation gives CASSQQGPINYGYTF.

This chain connects TRBV7-9 to TRBJ1-4; 7 positions agree with TRBD1. The CDR3 sequence is 17 residues long. Germline CDR1 is SEHNR and CDR2 is FQNEAQ (reference sequence). With V trimmed by 0 bases and J by 7 bases, 11 bases remained unmatched. CDR3 sequence (DNA): TGTGCCAGCAGCTTAGCGGGTCTGCAACAGGGGTCTGAAAAACTGTTTTTT. Its translation: CASSLAGLQQGSEKLFF.

V usage is TRBV5-1 and J usage is TRBJ1-2; 9 bases are shared with TRBD1. Germline loops: CDR1 SGHRS, CDR2 YFSETQ. This CDR3 has 14 residues. Trimming cost V 4 bases and J 6 bases; bases outside gene matches: 7. This CDR3 is CASSIAGTGNGYTF. CDR3 nucleotides: TGCGCCAGCAGCATAGCCGGGACAGGGAATGGCTACACCTTC.

In this sample, this clonotype turned up a few times. The rearrangement joins TRBV9 to TRBJ1-1; 7 nucleotides agree with TRBD1. Germline V gene sequence: CDR1 SGDLS, CDR2 YYNGEE. This CDR3 region has 14 residues. The J segment lost 5 bases and the V segment lost 3 bases, leaving 7 bases of the junction unmatched. CDR3 loop: CASSGIRGETEAFF. CDR3 nucleotides: TGTGCCAGCAGCGGAATCAGGGGGGAGACTGAAGCTTTCTTT.